This is a list of T cell receptor beta chains from one sample in a study of cytomegalovirus exposure and HLA in healthy donors. The data were produced by immunoSEQ multiplex PCR, yet TCRdb's version contains in-frame clones alone and is incomplete. Of about 140,000 clones listed, over 70% are singletons. Sequenced sample: PBMCs. The receptors originated from a woman in her forties in good health and CMV-seronegative. CDR3s include the opening cysteine and the closing phenylalanine or tryptophan. Each record gives: V gene, clone size, D gene, J gene, CDR3 protein, CDR3 DNA. D genes are given only for firm matches. Where a row states a size, it is once, few, many or the class of an expanded clone; other rows omit it.

TRBV6-1,once,.,TRBJ1-2,CASSDRQAFGYTF,TGTGCCAGCAGTGATCGACAGGCTTTTGGCTACACCTTC
TRBV6-5,.,.,TRBJ2-7,CASRTFGGGRYEQYF,TGTGCCAGCAGGACGTTCGGGGGTGGTCGATACGAGCAGTACTTC
TRBV19,.,TRBD2,TRBJ2-1,CASLPGLAGGEQFF,TGTGCCAGTCTACCGGGACTAGCGGGAGGTGAGCAGTTCTTC
TRBV28,.,.,TRBJ2-7,CASSLGQSYEQYF,TGTGCCAGCAGTTTAGGGCAGTCCTACGAGCAGTACTTC
TRBV15,.,.,TRBJ1-3,CATQDGRGGNTIYF,TGTGCCACCCAGGACGGGAGAGGTGGAAACACCATATATTTT
TRBV19,.,TRBD1,TRBJ2-7,CASSNPGQGKYEQYF,TGTGCCAGTAGCAATCCGGGACAGGGGAAGTACGAGCAGTACTTC
TRBV6-1,.,TRBD1,TRBJ2-7,CASSGWQGASYEQYF,TGTGCCAGCAGCGGGTGGCAGGGGGCCTCCTACGAGCAGTACTTC
TRBV5-1,few,TRBD2,TRBJ2-7,CASSLGQGGYEQYF,TGCGCCAGCAGCTTGGGTCAGGGAGGGTACGAGCAGTACTTC
TRBV28,.,TRBD1,TRBJ2-7,CASSFLDRYEQYF,TGTGCCAGCAGTTTTTTGGACAGGTACGAGCAGTACTTC
TRBV10-3,.,.,TRBJ2-7,CAIRDSVLREQYF,TGTGCCATCAGAGACAGCGTACTACGAGAGCAGTACTTC
TRBV19,.,.,TRBJ2-5,CASSFTGLSGPQYF,TGTGCCAGTAGTTTTACAGGTCTCAGTGGGCCCCAGTACTTC
TRBV28,.,TRBD2,TRBJ2-7,CASSPTSGGVLEQYF,TGTGCCAGCAGCCCTACTAGCGGGGGGGTTCTCGAGCAGTACTTC
TRBV25-1,.,TRBD1,TRBJ1-1,CASSQTGTGGRTEAFF,TGTGCCAGCAGTCAGACCGGGACAGGGGGCCGCACTGAAGCTTTCTTT
TRBV6-1,few,.,TRBJ1-4,CASRLGGAGEKLFF,TGTGCCAGCAGATTAGGGGGGGCAGGTGAAAAACTGTTTTTT
TRBV28,.,.,TRBJ1-5,CASSLGRGNSNQPQHF,TGTGCCAGCAGTTTGGGCAGGGGCAATAGCAATCAGCCCCAGCATTTT
TRBV5-1,.,.,TRBJ2-7,CASSFGGTYEQYF,TGCGCCAGCAGCTTCGGAGGGACCTACGAGCAGTACTTC
TRBV7-6,.,TRBD2,TRBJ2-1,CASSTSGSSYNEQFF,TGTGCCAGCAGCACTAGCGGGAGCTCCTACAATGAGCAGTTCTTC
TRBV19,.,.,TRBJ2-2,CASSDNLNTGELFF,TGTGCCAGTAGCGACAACTTGAACACCGGGGAGCTGTTTTTT
TRBV5-1,.,TRBD2,TRBJ2-7,CASSLLAGVNEQYF,TGCGCCAGCAGCTTACTAGCGGGAGTTAACGAGCAGTACTTC
TRBV7-8,.,TRBD1,TRBJ2-6,CASTLKGAEGANVLTF,TGTGCCAGCACCTTAAAGGGGGCGGAAGGGGCCAACGTCCTGACTTTC
TRBV10-2,.,.,TRBJ2-7,CASSESYFQEEQYF,TGCGCCAGCAGTGAGTCGTACTTCCAAGAGGAGCAGTACTTC
TRBV7-9,.,TRBD1,TRBJ1-1,CASSLVQGGNTEAFF,TGTGCCAGCAGCTTAGTGCAGGGGGGGAACACTGAAGCTTTCTTT
TRBV2,.,TRBD1,TRBJ1-5,CARGDRERPQHF,TGTGCCAGGGGGGACAGGGAGAGGCCCCAGCATTTT
TRBV6-1,.,TRBD2,TRBJ2-7,CASSEGGLADEQYF,TGTGCCAGTAGTGAAGGGGGACTAGCGGACGAGCAGTACTTC
TRBV27,.,.,TRBJ2-5,CASKGEGTHQETQYF,TGTGCCAGCAAAGGGGAGGGGACACACCAAGAGACCCAGTACTTC
TRBV28,.,.,TRBJ2-3,CASSPPRRGSDTQYF,TGTGCCAGCAGTCCGCCCAGGAGGGGTTCAGATACGCAGTATTTT
TRBV6-5,.,.,TRBJ1-2,CASSFYSGMTGGYTF,TGTGCCAGCAGTTTCTACAGCGGGATGACAGGAGGCTACACCTTC
TRBV15,.,.,TRBJ1-1,CATSRDQGGGAFF,TGTGCCACCAGCAGAGATCAAGGCGGGGGAGCTTTCTTT
TRBV19,.,TRBD1,TRBJ1-5,CASSGTGGNQPQHF,TGTGCCAGTAGTGGGACAGGTGGCAATCAGCCCCAGCATTTT
TRBV19,.,TRBD1,TRBJ1-2,CASNKAGGNYGYTF,TGTGCCAGTAACAAGGCAGGGGGGAACTATGGCTACACCTTC
TRBV28,.,TRBD1,TRBJ1-4,CASRIWRQGPEKLFF,TGTGCCAGCAGAATTTGGAGACAGGGTCCCGAAAAACTGTTTTTT
TRBV30,.,TRBD2,TRBJ2-1,CAWRKAGGPEDEQFF,TGTGCCTGGAGGAAGGCGGGGGGGCCCGAGGATGAGCAGTTCTTC
TRBV2,once,.,TRBJ2-7,CASSELGTAIYEQYF,TGTGCCAGCAGTGAGTTAGGGACTGCAATCTACGAGCAGTACTTC
TRBV27,.,.,TRBJ2-7,CASSLSVVSSSYEQYF,TGTGCCAGCAGTTTATCTGTAGTCTCAAGCTCCTACGAGCAGTACTTC
TRBV15,.,TRBD2,TRBJ2-2,CATSRGHSGENTGELFF,TGTGCCACCAGCAGAGGGCACAGCGGGGAAAACACCGGGGAGCTGTTTTTT
TRBV29-1,.,TRBD1,TRBJ1-2,CSVGAGGAGGYTF,TGCAGCGTTGGAGCAGGGGGCGCCGGTGGCTACACCTTC
TRBV6-1,.,TRBD1,TRBJ2-7,CASSLPGQGVEQYF,TGTGCCAGCAGTTTGCCGGGACAGGGTGTCGAGCAGTACTTC
TRBV6-5,.,TRBD2,TRBJ2-1,CASSRLARNDNEQFF,TGTGCCAGCAGTAGACTAGCACGAAACGACAATGAGCAGTTCTTC
TRBV7-9,.,.,TRBJ2-3,CASSSTPAGVADTQYF,TGTGCCAGCAGCTCCACTCCAGCAGGGGTGGCAGATACGCAGTATTTT
TRBV2,.,TRBD2,TRBJ2-7,CASLGTSVEQYF,TGTGCCAGCCTGGGGACTAGCGTTGAGCAGTACTTC
TRBV6-1,.,TRBD1,TRBJ2-6,CASSRTGSGANVLTF,TGTGCCAGCAGTAGGACAGGCTCTGGGGCCAACGTCCTGACTTTC
TRBV5-1,.,TRBD1,TRBJ2-1,CASSSGQSYNEQFF,TGCGCCAGCAGCTCGGGACAGTCATACAATGAGCAGTTCTTC
TRBV10-3,.,TRBD2,TRBJ2-1,CAISEIAGGIGEQFF,TGTGCCATCAGTGAGATTGCGGGGGGTATCGGTGAGCAGTTCTTC
TRBV5-1,once,.,TRBJ1-4,CVSSSDPGLINEKLFF,TGCGTCAGCAGCTCCGACCCGGGACTGATTAATGAAAAACTGTTTTTT
TRBV29-1,.,.,TRBJ1-1,CSGLGWGGDTEAFF,TGCAGCGGTCTGGGGTGGGGAGGGGACACTGAAGCTTTCTTT
TRBV10-1,few,.,TRBJ1-1,CASRAQGLNTEAFF,TGCGCCAGCAGGGCACAGGGACTGAACACTGAAGCTTTCTTT
TRBV27,.,.,TRBJ2-7,CASSFPTRIHEQYF,TGTGCCAGCAGTTTCCCCACAAGAATCCACGAGCAGTACTTC
TRBV5-1,.,.,TRBJ1-2,CASSSPQGSYGYTF,TGCGCCAGCAGCTCCCCACAGGGCTCCTATGGCTACACCTTC
TRBV7-9,.,TRBD1,TRBJ1-2,CASSSGIRLIRGRDGYTF,TGTGCCAGCAGCTCGGGGATCAGATTAATTAGGGGGCGAGACGGCTACACCTTC